The clone carrying this T cell receptor beta chain was counted at least ten times. Its antigen is not known. The data belong to a study of CD8 T cells in ankylosing spondylitis. Study results and caveats: Ankylosing spondylitis blood appeared to carry a characteristic TCR beta motif of roughly eight highly homologous variants.

One entry per CDR3 protein, called by TCRdb with MiXCR from the 5' RACE reads. This sample carries more than 650,000 distinct CDR3 sequences, over 9.5% of them seen once, and the ten largest clones take around 0.51%. Germline assignment: CDR1 SQVTM and CDR2 ANQGSEA. Germline trimming cut 4 bases from V and 8 bases from J; bases unmatched to any gene: 5. The CDR3 sequence is 12 residues long. The sequence was obtained from a male donor with ankylosing spondylitis. The V call is TRBV29-1, the J call TRBJ2-1; 7 nucleotides line up with TRBD2. The sample consisted of blood, either unsorted or a sorted T cell fraction (not recorded which). The CDR3 sequence is CSVVPGRDEQFF. CDR3 DNA: TGCAGCGTTGTTCCTGGGAGGGATGAGCAGTTCTTC.